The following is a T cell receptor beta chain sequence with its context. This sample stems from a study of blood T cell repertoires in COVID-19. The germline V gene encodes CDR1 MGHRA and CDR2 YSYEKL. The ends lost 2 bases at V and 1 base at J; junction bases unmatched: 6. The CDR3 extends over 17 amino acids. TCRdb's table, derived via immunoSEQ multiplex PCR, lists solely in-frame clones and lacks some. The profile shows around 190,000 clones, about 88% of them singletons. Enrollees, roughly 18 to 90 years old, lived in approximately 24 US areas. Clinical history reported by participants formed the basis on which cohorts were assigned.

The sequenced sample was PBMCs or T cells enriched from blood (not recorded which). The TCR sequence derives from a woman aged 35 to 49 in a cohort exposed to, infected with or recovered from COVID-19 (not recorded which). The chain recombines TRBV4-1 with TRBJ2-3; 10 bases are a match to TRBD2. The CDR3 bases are TGCGCCAGCAGCCAACGGTCCGGGACTAGCGGCACAGATACGCAGTATTTT. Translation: CASSQRSGTSGTDTQYF.